These 10 T cell receptor beta chains originate from one sample sequenced in a study of cytomegalovirus exposure and HLA in healthy donors. It was with 60 Vbeta and 13 Jbeta primers that the PCR ran. The table came from immunoSEQ multiplex PCR; TCRdb's copy has only in-frame clones and leaves some out. This table has around 110,000 clones, around 75% appearing once. Source material: PBMCs. Receptor source: a woman aged 18-29 years in good health and CMV-seronegative.

The J gene is TRBJ2-7, the V gene TRBV5-1; 7 nucleotides align to TRBD1. CDR3 length equals 15 residues. Germline V gives CDR1 SGHRS, CDR2 YFSETQ. Trimming removed 4 bases from V and 1 base from J; junction bases left unmatched: 8. The CDR3 sequence is CASSQAPGQSYEQYF. Here the CDR3 DNA reads TGCGCCAGCAGCCAGGCCCCGGGACAGTCCTACGAGCAGTACTTC.

The CDR3: CASSSRDSNNNEQYF. The CDR3, as DNA: TGCGCCAGCAGCTCCCGGGACAGTAACAACAACGAGCAGTACTTC. The chain uses TRBV4-1 and TRBJ2-7; 7 bases map to TRBD1. Unmatched junction bases numbered 12, after V lost 5 bases and J lost 5 bases. Germline V gene data show CDR1 as MGHRA and CDR2 as YSYEKL. This CDR3 comprises 15 residues.

This chain joins TRBV7-9 and TRBJ2-5; D ambiguous. This CDR3 is built from 11 residues. Between the trimmed V and J ends, which lost 3 bases and 5 bases, there was a span of 4 bases. The V gene's germline CDR1 is SEHNR and CDR2 FQNEAQ (reference sequence). CDR3 sequence: CASSFSETQYF. CDR3 sequence (DNA): TGTGCCAGCAGCTTTTCGGAGACCCAGTACTTC. The whole variable domain, filled in from reference TRBV7-9 and TRBJ2-5, reads DTGVSQNPRHKITKRGQNVTFRCDPISEHNRLYWYRQTLGQGPEFLTYFQNEAQLEKSRLLSDRFSAERPKGSFSTLEIQRTEQGDSAMYLCASSFSETQYFGPGTRLLVL.

The rearrangement joins TRBV14 to TRBJ1-5, with 8 nucleotides matching TRBD1. The germline CDR1 and CDR2 sequences are SGHDN and FVKESK. The CDR3 has 15 amino acids. Germline trimming cut 4 bases from V and 5 bases from J; bases unmatched to any gene: 7. DNA for the CDR3: TGTGCCAGCAGCCGCGACAGGGGCCGTTATCAGCCCCAGCATTTT. Protein: CASSRDRGRYQPQHF.

V gene TRBV28 combines with J gene TRBJ2-5, with 10 positions matching TRBD2. Germline-derived CDR1 and CDR2 are MDHEN and SYDVKM. V lost 5 bases, J lost 1 base, and 7 bases stayed unmatched. The CDR3 is made up of 16 amino acids. CDR3 bases: TGTGCCAGCAGTCCTCACGCTAGCGGGGGCCAAGAGACCCAGTACTTC. Protein product: CASSPHASGGQETQYF.

The V call is TRBV4-1, the J call TRBJ1-1; D uncertain. This CDR3 is 17 amino acids long. Germline V CDR1 and CDR2: MGHRA, YSYEKL. V was trimmed by 6 bases and J by 1 base, leaving 21 bases between them. The CDR3: CASRRRQMSIPNTEAFF. In DNA form, the CDR3 reads TGCGCCAGCAGACGGAGGCAGATGTCCATCCCGAACACTGAAGCTTTCTTT.

The chain is built from TRBV18 and TRBJ2-2; possibly TRBD1 for D (6 bases). The CDR3 contains 18 residues. The germline V gene encodes CDR1 KGHSH and CDR2 LQKENI. Between the trimmed V and J ends, which lost 0 bases and 8 bases, there was a span of 22 bases. CDR3 residues: CASSPPNRVFELRGELFF. CDR3 sequence (DNA): TGTGCCAGCTCACCACCAAACAGGGTTTTTGAACTTAGGGGGGAGCTGTTTTTT.

In its sample, this clone was seen once. The chain employs TRBV7-9 and TRBJ1-2, with D possibly TRBD1 on 6 matching bases. The CDR3 length is 15 residues. The germline CDR1 and CDR2 sequences are SEHNR and FQNEAQ (reference sequence). Trimming removed 7 bases at V and 11 bases at J, with 26 bases between. The CDR3 sequence is CASTPLVGTPLGYTF. The CDR3 DNA reads as TGTGCCAGCACTCCCCTCGTCGGGACACCTCTAGGTTACACCTTC.

This clone was counted between two and nine times. This chain links TRBV5-1 with TRBJ1-2; D is possibly TRBD1 (6 bases). In germline, CDR1 is SGHRS, CDR2 YFSETQ. V lost 4 bases and J 5 bases, leaving 18 bases between the germline ends. The CDR3 has 15 amino acids. The CDR3 reads CASSTREGQLYGYTF. DNA of the CDR3: TGCGCCAGCAGCACCCGAGAAGGACAGCTTTATGGCTACACCTTC.

The CDR3 here is CASLEGRGGLYGYTF. DNA of the CDR3: TGTGCCAGCTTGGAGGGGCGCGGCGGTCTCTATGGCTACACCTTC. The rearrangement joins TRBV2 to TRBJ1-2; possible D gene TRBD1, 5 bases. Deletions cut 8 bases from V and 4 bases from J, with 20 bases between. Germline CDR1 is SNHLY and CDR2 is FYNNEI. The CDR3 has 15 amino acids.